These T cell receptor beta chains were read from a single sample in a study of cytomegalovirus exposure and HLA in healthy donors. Generated by immunoSEQ multiplex PCR, the TCRdb table keeps only in-frame clones and is missing some. The sample records tens of thousands of clones, approximately 78% being singletons. The sequenced sample was PBMCs. These receptors all come from a female donor in good health and CMV-seronegative. Both conserved end residues are part of each CDR3. The D gene is left open where the match is weak. The listing skips clone size in some rows; elsewhere it reads once, few, many or a size class.

TRBV19	TRBJ1-5	few	TRBD1	CASSIKGAQPQHF	TGTGCCAGTAGTATAAAGGGGGCTCAGCCCCAGCATTTT
TRBV4-3	TRBJ1-2	few	.	CASSHAGDGYTF	TGCGCCAGCAGCCATGCAGGGGACGGCTACACCTTC
TRBV7-2	TRBJ2-2	.	.	CASSFGLTNTGELFF	TGTGCCAGCAGCTTTGGGCTTACAAACACCGGGGAGCTGTTTTTT
TRBV7-6	TRBJ2-3	.	.	CASSLLPRIRGTSDTQYF	TGTGCCAGCAGCTTACTTCCTCGGATCAGGGGTACCTCAGATACGCAGTATTTT
TRBV7-9	TRBJ1-3	.	.	CTSSLVGEGNTIYF	TGTACCAGCAGCTTGGTAGGGGAAGGAAACACCATATATTTT
TRBV27	TRBJ1-2	few	.	CASSSWGRSNNYGYTF	TGTGCCAGCAGTTCCTGGGGGCGGTCGAATAACTATGGCTACACCTTC
TRBV21-1	TRBJ1-5	.	.	CASSTTGTGPNQPQHF	TGTGCCAGCAGCACTACCGGGACAGGCCCCAATCAGCCCCAGCATTTT
TRBV4-1	TRBJ2-5	.	TRBD1	CASSRPQGQGKETQYF	TGCGCCAGCAGCCGGCCACAGGGGCAAGGGAAAGAGACCCAGTACTTC
TRBV18	TRBJ1-6	.	TRBD1	CASSWDRSSYNSPLHF	TGTGCCAGCTCCTGGGACAGAAGCTCCTATAATTCACCCCTCCACTTT
TRBV7-9	TRBJ1-2	once	TRBD1	CASSLEAQGVINYGYTF	TGTGCCAGCAGCTTAGAAGCACAGGGGGTCATTAACTATGGCTACACCTTC
TRBV25-1	TRBJ1-2	.	.	CASSAGVGYTF	TGTGCCAGCAGTGCGGGGGTGGGCTACACCTTC
TRBV7-9	TRBJ1-1	.	TRBD1	CASSLTGENTEAFF	TGTGCCAGCAGCTTGACAGGGGAGAACACTGAAGCTTTCTTT
TRBV7-3	TRBJ1-1	.	.	CASSLSPVAEAFF	TGTGCCAGCAGCTTAAGCCCGGTCGCTGAAGCTTTCTTT
TRBV19	TRBJ2-3	.	.	CASRKGSGLVDTQYF	TGTGCCAGTAGAAAAGGTTCAGGATTGGTAGATACGCAGTATTTT
TRBV4-2	TRBJ1-1	.	.	CASSQDPKGGVTEAFF	TGTGCCAGCAGCCAAGACCCGAAGGGGGGGGTCACTGAAGCTTTCTTT
TRBV19	TRBJ2-2	.	TRBD2	CASSPRGGATTGELFF	TGTGCCAGTAGTCCCCGGGGGGGGGCCACCACCGGGGAGCTGTTTTTT
TRBV7-2	TRBJ2-1	.	.	CASSLLRNEQFF	TGTGCCAGCAGCTTACTACGAAATGAGCAGTTCTTC
TRBV15	TRBJ1-2	few	.	CATSRRGEGYTF	TGTGCCACCAGCCGCAGGGGAGAAGGCTACACCTTC
TRBV6-1	TRBJ1-1	.	.	CASSEALEVLTRTEAFF	TGTGCCAGCAGTGAAGCGCTCGAAGTTCTCACCAGAACTGAAGCTTTCTTT
TRBV11-2	TRBJ1-3	once	.	CASSLAGLDGNTIYF	TGTGCCAGCAGCTTAGCAGGGCTCGATGGAAACACCATATATTTT
TRBV11-2	TRBJ2-6	.	.	CASSLDTPRVRSGANVLTF	TGTGCCAGCAGCTTAGACACACCCAGGGTCCGCTCTGGGGCCAACGTCCTGACTTTC
TRBV7-2	TRBJ2-5	.	.	CASSFQGGSETQYF	TGTGCCAGCAGCTTCCAAGGAGGGAGTGAGACCCAGTACTTC
TRBV11-2	TRBJ2-7	.	TRBD2	CASSSIAGGIYEQYF	TGTGCCAGCAGCTCCATAGCGGGGGGGATATACGAGCAGTACTTC
TRBV10-1	TRBJ1-6	.	.	CASSERGQLNSPLHF	TGCGCCAGCAGTGAAAGAGGACAGCTTAATTCACCCCTCCACTTT
TRBV28	TRBJ2-5	few	.	CASSNQPGAQYF	TGTGCCAGCAGCAATCAACCCGGGGCCCAGTACTTC
TRBV6-5	TRBJ2-7	.	TRBD1	CASSYSRGREQYF	TGTGCCAGCAGTTACTCCAGGGGGCGCGAGCAGTACTTC
TRBV6-6	TRBJ1-5	.	TRBD1	CASSQGVGNQPQHF	TGTGCCAGCAGCCAGGGGGTCGGCAATCAGCCCCAGCATTTT
TRBV19	TRBJ2-5	.	TRBD2	CASSRRPSGGRETQYF	TGTGCCAGTAGTAGGCGCCCTAGCGGAGGGAGAGAGACCCAGTACTTC
TRBV5-8	TRBJ1-1	.	TRBD1	CASSLGDRGGTEAFF	TGTGCCAGCAGCTTGGGGGACAGGGGCGGAACTGAAGCTTTCTTT
TRBV7-9	TRBJ1-2	.	TRBD1	CASSIRQGSGYTF	TGTGCCAGCAGCATAAGACAGGGCAGTGGCTACACCTTC
TRBV18	TRBJ2-3	.	TRBD1	CASSPRTGGTDTQYF	TGTGCCAGCTCACCCCGCACAGGGGGCACAGATACGCAGTATTTT
TRBV6-6	TRBJ1-3	.	.	CASSYGQGLYGNTIYF	TGTGCCAGCAGTTACGGGCAGGGGCTCTACGGAAACACCATATATTTT
TRBV11-2	TRBJ2-7	.	.	CASSLDIVSPYEQYF	TGTGCCAGCAGCTTAGATATCGTGAGCCCCTACGAGCAGTACTTC
TRBV28	TRBJ1-6	.	.	CASSLREAAPPPLHF	TGTGCCAGCAGTTTAAGGGAGGCAGCTCCCCCACCCCTCCACTTT
TRBV27	TRBJ1-1	.	.	CASSLVRGTEAFF	TGTGCCAGCAGTTTGGTCCGGGGGACTGAAGCTTTCTTT
TRBV10-3	TRBJ2-7	.	TRBD1	CAIRGTGGYEQYF	TGTGCCATCAGGGGGACAGGGGGCTACGAGCAGTACTTC
TRBV7-2	TRBJ2-3	.	TRBD2	CASSPRGGSTDTQYF	TGTGCCAGCAGCCCGCGGGGGGGTAGCACAGATACGCAGTATTTT
TRBV5-4	TRBJ2-7	.	TRBD2	CASSFGAGEFYEQYF	TGTGCCAGCAGCTTCGGAGCGGGGGAGTTCTACGAGCAGTACTTC
TRBV6-5	TRBJ1-1	.	TRBD1	CATFSGDRGKSEAFF	TGTGCCACCTTCTCGGGGGACAGGGGTAAATCTGAAGCTTTCTTT
TRBV5-1	TRBJ1-1	.	.	CASRPNREMNTEAFF	TGCGCCAGCAGACCGAACAGGGAGATGAACACTGAAGCTTTCTTT
TRBV10-2	TRBJ1-6	.	.	CASSETSDRNSPLHF	TGCGCCAGCAGTGAAACCTCCGACAGAAATTCACCCCTCCACTTT
TRBV9	TRBJ2-1	few	TRBD2	CASSVRTSGGAGSYNEQFF	TGTGCCAGCAGCGTCCGGACTAGCGGGGGGGCCGGCTCCTACAATGAGCAGTTCTTC
TRBV7-8	TRBJ1-3	.	.	CASSLAGRQGFDAGNTIYF	TGTGCCAGCAGCTTAGCTGGGAGGCAGGGATTTGACGCAGGAAACACCATATATTTT
TRBV7-9	TRBJ1-1	.	.	CASSRQREAFF	TGTGCCAGCAGCCGACAGCGTGAAGCTTTCTTT
TRBV5-1	TRBJ1-3	.	TRBD1	CASSGAGGTSGNTIYF	TGCGCCAGCAGCGGGGCAGGGGGAACCTCAGGAAACACCATATATTTT
TRBV7-9	TRBJ2-5	few	TRBD2	CASSDRTSGGAGTETQYF	TGTGCCAGCAGCGACAGGACTAGCGGGGGGGCCGGCACAGAGACCCAGTACTTC
TRBV19	TRBJ1-5	.	TRBD1	CASSPYLQGGGNQPQHF	TGTGCCAGTAGCCCTTACTTACAGGGGGGTGGCAATCAGCCCCAGCATTTT
TRBV5-1	TRBJ2-2	.	.	CASSSRGQPTGELFF	TGCGCCAGCAGCTCAAGGGGACAACCCACCGGGGAGCTGTTTTTT
TRBV14	TRBJ1-1	.	.	CASSPPGMNTEAFF	TGTGCCAGCAGCCCGCCAGGTATGAACACTGAAGCTTTCTTT
TRBV7-3	TRBJ2-1	.	TRBD1	CASSPGQGTYNEQFF	TGTGCCAGCAGCCCGGGACAGGGGACCTACAATGAGCAGTTCTTC
TRBV9	TRBJ1-4	.	TRBD1	CASSVAGGNEKLFF	TGTGCCAGCAGCGTAGCAGGGGGAAATGAAAAACTGTTTTTT
TRBV4-1	TRBJ2-7	.	.	CASSHHYEQYF	TGCGCCAGCAGCCACCACTACGAGCAGTACTTC
TRBV6-5	TRBJ1-1	.	.	CASSKNTEAFF	TGTGCCAGCAGCAAGAACACTGAAGCTTTCTTT
TRBV5-6	TRBJ2-1	.	.	CASSLGSGQSYNEQFF	TGTGCCAGCAGCTTGGGGAGTGGACAGTCCTACAATGAGCAGTTCTTC
TRBV5-1	TRBJ1-2	.	.	CASSLGASGLPYGYTF	TGCGCCAGCAGCTTGGGTGCTTCGGGATTACCCTATGGCTACACCTTC
TRBV2	TRBJ2-3	once	.	CASSYLRDTQYF	TGTGCCAGCAGTTACTTGCGAGATACGCAGTATTTT
TRBV9	TRBJ1-4	.	TRBD1	CASSVRQGEKLFF	TGTGCCAGCAGCGTACGACAGGGGGAAAAACTGTTTTTT
TRBV19	TRBJ1-2	.	.	CASSIWPHYGYTF	TGTGCCAGTAGTATCTGGCCGCACTATGGCTACACCTTC